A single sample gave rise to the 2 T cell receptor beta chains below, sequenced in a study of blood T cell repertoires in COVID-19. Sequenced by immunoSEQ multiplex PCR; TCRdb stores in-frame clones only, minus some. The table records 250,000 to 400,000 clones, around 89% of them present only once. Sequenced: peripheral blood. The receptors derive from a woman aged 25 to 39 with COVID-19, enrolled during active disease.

The CDR3 region is CATRTGGDQPQHF. The CDR3 DNA reads as TGTGCCACCAGGACAGGGGGTGATCAGCCCCAGCATTTT. V usage is TRBV28 and J usage is TRBJ1-5; 10 nucleotides agree with TRBD1. This CDR3 comprises 13 residues. The germline gives CDR1 MDHEN, CDR2 SYDVKM. The trim removed 10 bases at V and 5 bases at J, leaving 5 bases unmatched.

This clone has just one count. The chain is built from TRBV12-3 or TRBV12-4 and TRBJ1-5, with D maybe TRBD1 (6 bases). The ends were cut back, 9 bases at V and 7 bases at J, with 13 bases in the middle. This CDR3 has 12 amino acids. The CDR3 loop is CASTQGGQPQHF. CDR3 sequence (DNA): TGTGCCAGTACACAGGGTGGGCAGCCCCAGCATTTT.